What follows describes a single T cell receptor (beta chain). Sequence at one end of the junction differs from germline and may be a read error. Per germline, CDR1 MDHEN and CDR2 SYDVKM. There are 12 residues in the CDR3. This specimen belongs to a study of blood T cell repertoires in COVID-19. Turning to the study itself: The cDNA or gDNA used as material had been derived from T cells, B-cell-depleted T cells, or PBMCs.

Authors' processing steps: Reference gene primers were amplified, and this amplification served to estimate nucleated cell counts. Profiled with immunoSEQ multiplex PCR; TCRdb holds only in-frame clones, not every one. That table furnishes V, J and clone size, whereas the DNA furnished D and trimming. This sample has tens of thousands of clones, with approximately 86% found just once. The origin of this receptor is a man aged 55-75 years with acute or convalescent COVID-19. The sequenced sample consisted of peripheral blood. The chain joins TRBV28 to TRBJ2-7; D uncertain. In DNA form, the CDR3 reads TGTGCCAGCAGTTCAGACCGATCCGAGCGGTACTTC. It encodes CASSSDRSERYF.